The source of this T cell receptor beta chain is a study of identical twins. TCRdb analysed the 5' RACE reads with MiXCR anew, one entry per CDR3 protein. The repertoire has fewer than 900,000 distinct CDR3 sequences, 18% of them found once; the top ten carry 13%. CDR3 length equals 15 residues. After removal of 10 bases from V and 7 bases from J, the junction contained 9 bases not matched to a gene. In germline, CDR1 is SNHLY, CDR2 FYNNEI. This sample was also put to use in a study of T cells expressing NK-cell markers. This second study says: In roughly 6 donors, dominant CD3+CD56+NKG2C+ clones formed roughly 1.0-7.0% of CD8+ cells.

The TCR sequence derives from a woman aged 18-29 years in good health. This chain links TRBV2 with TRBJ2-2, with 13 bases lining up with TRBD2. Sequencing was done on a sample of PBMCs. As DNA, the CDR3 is TGTGCCATCTCCCCGACTAGCGGGAGGAACGGGGAGCTGTTTTTT. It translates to CAISPTSGRNGELFF. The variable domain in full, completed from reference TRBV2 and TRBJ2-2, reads EPEVTQTPSHQVTQMGQEVILRCVPISNHLYFYWYRQILGQKVEFLVSFYNNEISEKSEIFDDQFSVERPDGSNFTLKIRSTKLEDSAMYFCAISPTSGRNGELFFGEGSRLTVL.